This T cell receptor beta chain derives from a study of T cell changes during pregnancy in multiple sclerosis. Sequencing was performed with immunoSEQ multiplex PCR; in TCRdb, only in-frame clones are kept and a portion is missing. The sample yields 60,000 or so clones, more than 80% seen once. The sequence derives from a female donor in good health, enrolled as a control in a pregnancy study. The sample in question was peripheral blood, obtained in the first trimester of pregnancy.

The CDR3 nucleotides read TGTGCCAGCAGCCAAGGCACAGGGATGAATCAGCCCCAGCATTTT. It encodes CASSQGTGMNQPQHF. This rearrangement joins TRBV14 to TRBJ1-5, with D tentatively TRBD1 (6 bases). Germline-derived CDR1 and CDR2 are SGHDN and FVKESK. The ends were cut back, 1 base at V and 4 bases at J, with 11 bases in the middle. The CDR3 has 15 residues.